Shown below are 7 T cell receptor beta chains from a single sample sequenced in a study of metastatic and nonmetastatic thyroid tumors. Each patient went into thyroid surgery without having received any treatment. MiXCR was used by TCRdb to re-call the PCR reads. The sample records approximately 7,900 clones, approximately 25% being singletons. The sequencing sample was made of adjacent normal tissue. These receptors originate from a female donor with papillary thyroid cancer or a benign thyroid nodule (not recorded which). Some clones in this sample may be carry-over from other donors' samples.

J is TRBJ1-1 and V is TRBV11-1, with D perhaps TRBD1 (5 bases). The CDR3 consists of 14 residues. Germline-derived CDR1 and CDR2 are SGHAT and FQDESV (reference sequence). V shed 2 bases and J shed 1 base, with 8 bases lying between them. The CDR3 spells CASSLQGWNTEAFF. DNA of the CDR3: TGTGCCAGCAGCTTACAGGGATGGAACACTGAAGCTTTCTTT.

The rearrangement joins TRBV6-2 or TRBV6-3 to TRBJ2-7, with D unresolved. Germline assignment: CDR1 MNHEY and CDR2 SVGEGT. The CDR3 length is 15 residues. Trimming stripped 5 bases from V and 0 bases from J, with 14 bases between. The CDR3 loop reads CASSPLSVFSYEQYF. The CDR3 DNA sequence: TGTGCCAGCAGTCCGTTGTCTGTATTCTCCTACGAGCAGTACTTC.

The rearrangement uses TRBV19 and TRBJ2-3, with a weak D call TRBD1 (8 bases). The CDR3 covers 14 residues. CDR1 is LNHDA and CDR2 is SQIVND in the germline V gene (reference sequence). The germline V and J ends were trimmed by 5 bases and 5 bases, with 14 bases remaining between them. This CDR3 reads CASSSQGGRDTQYF. The CDR3 coding sequence is TGTGCCAGTAGTTCACAGGGGGGGAGAGATACGCAGTATTTT.

The chain links TRBV28 to TRBJ2-2, with unresolved D. CDR3 length: 13 amino acids. V was pared by 3 bases and J by 0 bases, with 2 bases between. The germline V gene has CDR1 MDHEN and CDR2 SYDVKM. The CDR3 DNA reads as TGTGCCAGCAGTTTCGCGAACACCGGGGAGCTGTTTTTT. Its protein product is CASSFANTGELFF.

The chain uses TRBV28 and TRBJ1-5; no clear D. From germline, CDR1 is MDHEN and CDR2 SYDVKM. This CDR3 is built from 14 residues. V shed 6 bases and J shed 0 bases, with 9 bases lying between them. CDR3 loop: CASSHDYSNQPQHF. The CDR3 DNA reads as TGTGCCAGCAGCCACGACTATAGCAATCAGCCCCAGCATTTT.

The sample holds a few counts of this clone. The chain combines TRBV9 with TRBJ2-1; TRBD2 aligns across 7 bases. CDR1 and CDR2 (germline): SGDLS, YYNGEE. CDR3 length: 15 residues. With 0 bases clipped from V and 4 bases from J, the junction kept 4 bases outside the gene matches. CDR3 region: CASSVGLAVYNEQFF. In DNA, the CDR3 is TGTGCCAGCAGCGTAGGGCTAGCGGTTTACAATGAGCAGTTCTTC.

The gene calls are TRBV5-4 and TRBJ1-2, with D hard to call. CDR1 and CDR2 from the germline V gene are SGHNT and YYREEE (reference sequence). V lost 1 base and J 3 bases, leaving 1 base between the germline ends. CDR3 length: 11 residues. The CDR3 DNA is TGTGCCAGCAGCTTGTACTATGGCTACACCTTC. Translation: CASSLYYGYTF. Drawing the rest from reference TRBV5-4 and TRBJ1-2, the complete variable domain is ETGVTQSPTHLIKTRGQQVTLRCSSQSGHNTVSWYQQALGQGPQFIFQYYREEENGRGNFPPRFSGLQFPNYSSELNVNALELDDSALYLCASSLYYGYTFGSGTRLTVV.